Sequencing of this T cell receptor beta chain was carried out in a study of CD8+CD57+ T cells in acquired aplastic anemia. This clonotype was counted ten times or more. Its antigen is as yet unknown. Sequencing involved patients with CD8+CD57+ cell expansion previously shown by flow cytometry. Severe acquired aplastic anemia affected all patients. Receipt of therapy had not occurred in any patient by the time of blood sampling. Genomic DNA, the template, was used for profiling of the TCR beta VDJ and CDR3. TCRdb re-analysed the reads in MiXCR, keeping a single row per CDR3 protein. The repertoire has hundreds of thousands of distinct CDR3 sequences, around 30% of them found once; the top ten carry nearly 0.85%. Study findings and constraints: Fewer than 30 CD8+ CDR3 sequences were shared between patients and controls.

Germline V gene data show CDR1 as SGHRS and CDR2 as YFSETQ. This CDR3 comprises 12 residues. The ends were cut back, 7 bases at V and 4 bases at J, with 12 bases in the middle. The sample taken for sequencing was sorted CD4+, CD8+, or CD8+CD57+ T cells (not recorded which) from PBMCs. The V gene is TRBV5-1, the J gene TRBJ2-7; D is ambiguous. This clonotype originated in a human donor with aplastic anemia. The DNA of the CDR3 is TGCGCCAGCGGGCCAACGGAGTACGAGCAGTACTTC. It is translated as CASGPTEYEQYF.